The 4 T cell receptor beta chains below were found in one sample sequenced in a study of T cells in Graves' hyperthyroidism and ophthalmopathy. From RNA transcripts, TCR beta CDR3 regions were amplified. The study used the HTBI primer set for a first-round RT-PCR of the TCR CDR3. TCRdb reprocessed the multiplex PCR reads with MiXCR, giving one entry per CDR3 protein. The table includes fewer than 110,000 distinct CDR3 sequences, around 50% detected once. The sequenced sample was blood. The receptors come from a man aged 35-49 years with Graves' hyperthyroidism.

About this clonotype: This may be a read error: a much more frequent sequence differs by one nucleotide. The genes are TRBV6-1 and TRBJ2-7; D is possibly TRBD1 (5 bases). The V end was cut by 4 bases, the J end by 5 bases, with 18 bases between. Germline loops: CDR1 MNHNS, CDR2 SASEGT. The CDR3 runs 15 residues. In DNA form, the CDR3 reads TGTGCCAGCAGTGTGAGACAAGGGGCCGCCCACGAGCAGTACTTC. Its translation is CASSVRQGAAHEQYF.

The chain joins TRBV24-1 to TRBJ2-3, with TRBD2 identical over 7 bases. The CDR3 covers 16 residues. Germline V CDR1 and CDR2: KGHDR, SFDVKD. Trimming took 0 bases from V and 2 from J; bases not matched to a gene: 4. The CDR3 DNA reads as TGTGCCACCAGTGATTTGCAAACTAGCGTCACAGATACGCAGTATTTT. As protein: CATSDLQTSVTDTQYF.

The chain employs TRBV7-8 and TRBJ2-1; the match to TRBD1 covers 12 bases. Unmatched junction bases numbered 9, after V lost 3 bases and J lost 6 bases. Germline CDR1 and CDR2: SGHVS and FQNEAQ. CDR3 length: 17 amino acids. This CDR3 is CASSLVPGTGGLNEQFF. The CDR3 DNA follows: TGTGCCAGCAGCTTGGTACCCGGGACAGGGGGCCTCAATGAGCAGTTCTTC.

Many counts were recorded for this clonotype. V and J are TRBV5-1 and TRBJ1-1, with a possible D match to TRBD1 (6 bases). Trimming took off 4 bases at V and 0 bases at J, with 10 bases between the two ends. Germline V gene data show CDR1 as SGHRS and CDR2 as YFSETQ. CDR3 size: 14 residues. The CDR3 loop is CASSPGHLNTEAFF. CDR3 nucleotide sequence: TGCGCCAGCAGCCCGGGACACCTGAACACTGAAGCTTTCTTT.